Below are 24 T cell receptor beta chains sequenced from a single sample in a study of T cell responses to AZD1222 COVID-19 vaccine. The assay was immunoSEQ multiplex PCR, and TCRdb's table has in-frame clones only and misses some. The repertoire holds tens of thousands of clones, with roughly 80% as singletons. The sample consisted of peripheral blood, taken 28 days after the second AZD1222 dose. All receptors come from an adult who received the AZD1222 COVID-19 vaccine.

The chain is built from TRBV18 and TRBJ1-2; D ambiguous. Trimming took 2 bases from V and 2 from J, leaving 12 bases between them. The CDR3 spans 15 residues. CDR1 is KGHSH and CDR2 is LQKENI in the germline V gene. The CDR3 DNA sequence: TGTGCCAGCTCACCAGAATCCCAGGCGAACTATGGCTACACCTTC. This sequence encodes CASSPESQANYGYTF.

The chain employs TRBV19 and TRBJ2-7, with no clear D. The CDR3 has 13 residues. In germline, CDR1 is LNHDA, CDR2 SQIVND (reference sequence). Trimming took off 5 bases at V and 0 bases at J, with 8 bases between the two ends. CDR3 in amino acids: CASSFRASYEQYF. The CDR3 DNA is TGTGCCAGTAGTTTCCGGGCCTCCTACGAGCAGTACTTC.

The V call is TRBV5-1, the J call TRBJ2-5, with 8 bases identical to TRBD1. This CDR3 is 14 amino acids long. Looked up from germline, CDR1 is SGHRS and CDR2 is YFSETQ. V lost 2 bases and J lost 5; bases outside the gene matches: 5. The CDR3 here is CASSFGQGRETQYF. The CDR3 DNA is TGCGCCAGCAGCTTCGGACAGGGTAGGGAGACCCAGTACTTC.

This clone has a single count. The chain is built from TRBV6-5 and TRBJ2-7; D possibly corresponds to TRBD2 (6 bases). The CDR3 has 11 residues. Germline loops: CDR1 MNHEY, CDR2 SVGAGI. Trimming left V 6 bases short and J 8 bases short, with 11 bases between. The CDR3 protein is CASSHGGQQYF. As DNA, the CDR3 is TGTGCCAGCAGCCACGGGGGACAGCAGTACTTC.

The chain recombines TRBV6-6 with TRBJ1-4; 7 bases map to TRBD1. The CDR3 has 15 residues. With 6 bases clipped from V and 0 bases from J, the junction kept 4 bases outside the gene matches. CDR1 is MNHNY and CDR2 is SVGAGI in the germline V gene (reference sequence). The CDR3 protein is CASRLDRATNEKLFF. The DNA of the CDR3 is TGTGCCAGCAGACTAGACAGGGCAACTAATGAAAAACTGTTTTTT.

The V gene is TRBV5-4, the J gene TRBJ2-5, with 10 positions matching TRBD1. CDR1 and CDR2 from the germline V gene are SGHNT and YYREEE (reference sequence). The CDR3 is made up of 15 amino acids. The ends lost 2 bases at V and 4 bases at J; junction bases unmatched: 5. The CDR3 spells CASSLRQGAGETQYF. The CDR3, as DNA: TGTGCCAGCAGCTTAAGACAGGGGGCTGGAGAGACCCAGTACTTC.

CDR3 residues: CASGMHTGELFF. The CDR3, as DNA: TGTGCCAGCGGGATGCACACCGGGGAGCTGTTTTTT. The chain recombines TRBV2 with TRBJ2-2; no clear D gene. Germline CDR1 reads SNHLY; CDR2 reads FYNNEI. Trimming removed 8 bases at V and 3 bases at J, with 7 bases between. The CDR3 is 12 residues long.

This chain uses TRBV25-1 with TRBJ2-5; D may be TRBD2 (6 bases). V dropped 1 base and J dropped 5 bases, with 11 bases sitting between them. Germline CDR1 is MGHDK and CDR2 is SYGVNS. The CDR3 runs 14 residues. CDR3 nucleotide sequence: TGTGCCAGCAGTGAATGGGGGGTTGGCGAGACCCAGTACTTC. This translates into CASSEWGVGETQYF.

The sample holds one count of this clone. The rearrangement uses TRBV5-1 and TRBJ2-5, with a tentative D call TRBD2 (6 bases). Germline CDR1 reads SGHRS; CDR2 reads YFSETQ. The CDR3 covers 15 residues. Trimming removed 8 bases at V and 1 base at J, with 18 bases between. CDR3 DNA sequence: TGCGCCAGTTTCTTAGGCGGGGTGGCCCAAGAGACCCAGTACTTC. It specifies CASFLGGVAQETQYF.

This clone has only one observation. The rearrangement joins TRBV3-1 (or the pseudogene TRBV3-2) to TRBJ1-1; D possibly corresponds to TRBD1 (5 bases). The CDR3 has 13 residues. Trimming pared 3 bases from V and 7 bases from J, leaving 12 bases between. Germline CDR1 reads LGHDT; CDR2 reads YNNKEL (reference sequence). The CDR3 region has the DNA TGTGCCAGCAGCCATCGGGGGTACGGTGAAGCTTTCTTT. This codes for CASSHRGYGEAFF.

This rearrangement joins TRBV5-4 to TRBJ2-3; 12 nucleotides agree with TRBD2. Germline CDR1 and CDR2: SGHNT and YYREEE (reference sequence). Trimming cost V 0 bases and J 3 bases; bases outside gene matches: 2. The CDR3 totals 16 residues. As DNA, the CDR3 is TGTGCCAGCAGCTTGGGGACTAGCGGGATAACAGATACGCAGTATTTT. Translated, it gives CASSLGTSGITDTQYF.

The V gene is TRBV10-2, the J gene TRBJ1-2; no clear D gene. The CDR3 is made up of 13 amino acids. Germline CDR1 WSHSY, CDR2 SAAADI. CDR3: CATAPREFYGYTF. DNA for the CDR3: TGCGCTACCGCACCGAGAGAATTCTATGGCTACACCTTC.

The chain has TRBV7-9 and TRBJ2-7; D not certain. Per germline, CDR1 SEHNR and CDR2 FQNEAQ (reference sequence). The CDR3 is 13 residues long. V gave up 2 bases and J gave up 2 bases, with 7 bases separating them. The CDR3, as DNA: TGTGCCAGCAGCTTACTACCTACCTACGAGCAGTACTTC. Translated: CASSLLPTYEQYF.

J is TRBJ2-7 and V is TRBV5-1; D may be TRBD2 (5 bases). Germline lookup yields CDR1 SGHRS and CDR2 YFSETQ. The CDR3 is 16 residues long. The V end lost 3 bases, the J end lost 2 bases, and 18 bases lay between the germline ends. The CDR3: CASSYSRGNLPYEQYF. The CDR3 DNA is TGCGCCAGCAGCTATTCGAGAGGGAATCTCCCCTACGAGCAGTACTTC. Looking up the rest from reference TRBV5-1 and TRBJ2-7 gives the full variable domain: KAGVTQTPRYLIKTRGQQVTLSCSPISGHRSVSWYQQTPGQGLQFLFEYFSETQRNKGNFPGRFSGRQFSNSRSEMNVSTLELGDSALYLCASSYSRGNLPYEQYFGPGTRLTVT.

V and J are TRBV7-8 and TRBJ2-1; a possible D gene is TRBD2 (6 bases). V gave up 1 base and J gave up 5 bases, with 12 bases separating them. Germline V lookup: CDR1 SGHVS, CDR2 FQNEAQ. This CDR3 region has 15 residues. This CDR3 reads CASSLVGGKNNEQFF. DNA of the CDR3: TGTGCCAGCAGCTTAGTCGGGGGAAAAAACAATGAGCAGTTCTTC.

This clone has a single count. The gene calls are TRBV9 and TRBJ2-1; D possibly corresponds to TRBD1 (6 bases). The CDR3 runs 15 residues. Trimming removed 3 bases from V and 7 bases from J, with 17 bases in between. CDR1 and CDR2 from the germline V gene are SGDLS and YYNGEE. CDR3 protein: CASSGTGNVWNEQFF. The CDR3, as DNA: TGTGCCAGCAGCGGTACAGGGAACGTGTGGAATGAGCAGTTCTTC.

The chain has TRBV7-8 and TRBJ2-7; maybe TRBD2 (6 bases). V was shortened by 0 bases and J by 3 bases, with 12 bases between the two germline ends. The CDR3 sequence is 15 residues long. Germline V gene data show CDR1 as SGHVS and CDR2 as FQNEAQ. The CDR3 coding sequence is TGTGCCAGCAGCTTAGCGATGAGGCGGGGCTACGAGCAGTACTTC. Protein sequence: CASSLAMRRGYEQYF.

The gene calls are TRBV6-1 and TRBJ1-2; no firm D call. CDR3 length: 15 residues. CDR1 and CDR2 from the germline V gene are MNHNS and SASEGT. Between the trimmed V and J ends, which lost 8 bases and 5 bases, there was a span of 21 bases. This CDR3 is CASGSPPEYYYGYTF. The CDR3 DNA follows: TGTGCCAGCGGATCGCCTCCCGAATATTATTATGGCTACACCTTC.

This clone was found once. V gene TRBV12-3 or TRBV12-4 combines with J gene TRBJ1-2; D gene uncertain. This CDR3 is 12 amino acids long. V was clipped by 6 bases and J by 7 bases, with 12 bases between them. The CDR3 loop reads CASSRGVGGYTF. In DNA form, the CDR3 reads TGTGCCAGCAGCCGCGGGGTGGGTGGCTACACCTTC.

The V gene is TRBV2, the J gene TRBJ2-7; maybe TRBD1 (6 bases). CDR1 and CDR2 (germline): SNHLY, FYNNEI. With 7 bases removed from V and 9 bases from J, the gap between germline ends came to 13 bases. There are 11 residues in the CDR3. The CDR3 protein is CASTQGRGQYF. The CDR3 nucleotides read TGTGCCAGCACACAGGGTAGGGGGCAGTACTTC. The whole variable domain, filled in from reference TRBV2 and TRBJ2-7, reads EPEVTQTPSHQVTQMGQEVILRCVPISNHLYFYWYRQILGQKVEFLVSFYNNEISEKSEIFDDQFSVERPDGSNFTLKIRSTKLEDSAMYFCASTQGRGQYFGPGTRLTVT.

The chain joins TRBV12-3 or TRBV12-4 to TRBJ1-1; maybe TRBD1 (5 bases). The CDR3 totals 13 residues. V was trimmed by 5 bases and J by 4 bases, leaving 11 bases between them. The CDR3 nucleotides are TGTGCCAGCAGTGTACAGGCTGGCACTGAAGCTTTCTTT. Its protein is CASSVQAGTEAFF.

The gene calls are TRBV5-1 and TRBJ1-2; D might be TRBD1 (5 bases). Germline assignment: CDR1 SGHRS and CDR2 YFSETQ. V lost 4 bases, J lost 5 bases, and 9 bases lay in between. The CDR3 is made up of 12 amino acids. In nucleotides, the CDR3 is TGCGCCAGCAGCGGGGGGTTTTATGGCTACACCTTC. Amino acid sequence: CASSGGFYGYTF.

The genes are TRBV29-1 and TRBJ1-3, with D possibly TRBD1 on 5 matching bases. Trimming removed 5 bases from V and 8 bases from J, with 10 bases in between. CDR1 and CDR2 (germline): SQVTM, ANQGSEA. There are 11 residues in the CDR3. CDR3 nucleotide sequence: TGCAGCGTTCGGACGGGGCACACCATATATTTT. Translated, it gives CSVRTGHTIYF.

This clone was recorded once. In nucleotides, the CDR3 is TGTGCCACCAGTGCCCCTGCCTTACAGCGAGCTTTCTTT. The encoded protein is CATSAPALQRAFF. The chain employs TRBV24-1 and TRBJ1-1; D remains ambiguous. The CDR3 sequence is 13 residues long. V was pared by 5 bases and J by 10 bases, with 16 bases between. Germline values: CDR1 KGHDR, CDR2 SFDVKD.